This TCR beta chain comes out of a study of blood T cells in healthy people across ages. The CDR3 has 17 residues. Germline V gene lookup returns CDR1 MGHRA and CDR2 YSYEKL. V was shortened by 0 bases and J by 5 bases, with 19 bases between the two germline ends. A J-beta primer mix and a sample-barcoded 5' primer were used in a second PCR of about 7 to 12 cycles. TCRdb ran MiXCR on the 5' RACE reads and lists one entry per CDR3 protein. This sample has around 790,000 distinct CDR3 sequences, with around 43% found just once. This clonotype turned up a few times. Its target is not known. RNA extraction gave at least 5 micrograms of total RNA per sample. Study results and caveats: Diversity was higher, and naive CD4+ cells more numerous, in long-lived donors than in aged donors. Per million T cells, TCR beta diversity dropped roughly linearly as age increased.

The sample consisted of blood. This receptor was taken from a man between 60 and 75 years old in good health. The rearrangement links TRBV4-1 to TRBJ2-5, with D perhaps matching TRBD2 (5 bases). The CDR3 DNA reads as TGCGCCAGCAGCCAAGATAGAGGGCATCCCGACGGGGAGACCCAGTACTTC. Translated, it gives CASSQDRGHPDGETQYF.